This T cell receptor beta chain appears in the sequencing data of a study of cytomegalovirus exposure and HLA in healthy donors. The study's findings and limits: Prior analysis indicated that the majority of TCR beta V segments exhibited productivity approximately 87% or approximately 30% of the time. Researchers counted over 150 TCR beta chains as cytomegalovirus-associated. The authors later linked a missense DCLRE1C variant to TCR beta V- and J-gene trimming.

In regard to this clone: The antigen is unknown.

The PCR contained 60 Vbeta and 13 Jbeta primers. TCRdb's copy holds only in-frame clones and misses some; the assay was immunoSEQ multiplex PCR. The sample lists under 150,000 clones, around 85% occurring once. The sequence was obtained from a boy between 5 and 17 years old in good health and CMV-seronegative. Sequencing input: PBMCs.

CDR3 amino acids: CATSRDPPGSAFF. CDR3 nucleotides: TGTGCCACCAGCAGAGACCCTCCAGGGTCCGCTTTCTTT. The chain links TRBV15 to TRBJ1-1, with D maybe TRBD1 (5 bases). This CDR3 comprises 13 residues. Deletions cut 0 bases from V and 11 bases from J, with 13 bases between. Germline CDR1 and CDR2: LNHNV and YYDKDF (reference sequence).